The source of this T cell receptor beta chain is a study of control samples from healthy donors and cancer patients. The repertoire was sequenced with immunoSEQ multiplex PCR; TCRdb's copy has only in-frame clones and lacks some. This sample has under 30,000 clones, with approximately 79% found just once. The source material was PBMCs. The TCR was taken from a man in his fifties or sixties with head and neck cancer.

CDR3 protein: CASSPRLAGPDTQYF. The CDR3 nucleotides read TGTGCCAGCAGCCCCCGACTAGCGGGACCCGATACGCAGTATTTT. This chain connects TRBV13 to TRBJ2-3; 11 positions agree with TRBD2. CDR1 PRHDT and CDR2 FYEKMQ come from the germline V gene (reference sequence). V lost 5 bases to trimming and J lost 6 bases; unmatched junction nucleotides: 7. The CDR3 extends over 15 amino acids.